Below are 15 T cell receptor beta chains sequenced from a single sample in a study of OX40 agonist ivuxolimab in advanced cancers. Profiling relied on immunoSEQ multiplex PCR, and the TCRdb table lists in-frame clones only, not all of them. The table lists about 28,000 clones, almost 80% of them singletons. The sample consisted of CD4+ or CD8+ T cells sorted from blood, taken in a trial of the OX40 agonist ivuxolimab. The receptors here all came from an adult with an advanced solid tumor such as melanoma, head and neck, liver or kidney cancer.

The chain employs TRBV4-2 and TRBJ1-1; D gene ambiguous. CDR3 length equals 13 residues. Trimming shortened V by 1 base and J by 4 bases, and 7 bases separated the two germline ends. The V gene's germline CDR1 is LGHNA and CDR2 YNFKEQ. The CDR3 coding sequence is TGTGCCAGCAGCCAAGGTGGGAGCACTGAAGCTTTCTTT. It yields the protein CASSQGGSTEAFF.

The chain combines TRBV4-3 with TRBJ2-2; D is undetermined. This CDR3 is 17 amino acids long. Deletions cut 0 bases from V and 0 bases from J, with 11 bases between. CDR1 and CDR2 from the germline V gene are LGHNA and YSLEER. CDR3 residues: CASSQDSLQPNTGELFF. The CDR3 bases are TGCGCCAGCAGCCAAGATTCCCTGCAGCCGAACACCGGGGAGCTGTTTTTT.

CDR3: CATSNYRQGLPGELFF. For the CDR3, the DNA is TGTGCCACCAGCAACTACCGACAGGGTTTACCCGGGGAGCTGTTTTTT. The chain carries TRBV15 and TRBJ2-2; 7 bases map to TRBD1. Germline V gives CDR1 LNHNV, CDR2 YYDKDF (reference sequence). The CDR3 sequence is 16 residues long. Trimming cost V 4 bases and J 6 bases; bases outside gene matches: 11.

This chain uses TRBV6-5 with TRBJ1-5; TRBD1 is a possible D gene (5 bases). The CDR3 length is 15 residues. V shed 6 bases and J shed 0 bases, with 12 bases lying between them. Germline V gene data show CDR1 as MNHEY and CDR2 as SVGAGI. This chain's CDR3 is CASSPRVDSNQPQHF. CDR3 bases: TGTGCCAGCAGCCCCAGGGTCGATAGCAATCAGCCCCAGCATTTT.

The rearrangement links TRBV12-5 to TRBJ2-2, with TRBD2 matching 14 bases. Losses at the gene ends were 1 base for V and 2 bases for J; bases not matched to a gene: 6. Germline CDR1 LGHNT, CDR2 FRNRAP. The CDR3 covers 19 residues. CDR3 amino acids: CASGLAGTSGGPNTGELFF. The CDR3 coding sequence is TGTGCTAGTGGTTTGGCAGGGACTAGCGGGGGCCCAAACACCGGGGAGCTGTTTTTT. The full variable domain, with the rest looked up from reference TRBV12-5 and TRBJ2-2, is DARVTQTPRHKVTEMGQEVTMRCQPILGHNTVFWYRQTMMQGLELLAYFRNRAPLDDSGMPKDRFSAEMPDATLATLKIQPSEPRDSAVYFCASGLAGTSGGPNTGELFFGEGSRLTVL.

The chain couples TRBV15 to TRBJ2-5, with TRBD1 matching 9 bases. V lost 2 bases, J lost 5 bases, and 6 bases stayed unmatched. This CDR3 comprises 15 residues. CDR1 and CDR2 (germline): LNHNV, YYDKDF (reference sequence). The CDR3 reads CATSRKQGARETQYF. The CDR3 DNA follows: TGTGCCACCAGCAGAAAACAGGGGGCGAGGGAGACCCAGTACTTC.

The rearrangement links TRBV7-9 to TRBJ2-1; D unresolved. The CDR3 covers 13 residues. The V end lost 5 bases, the J end lost 3 bases, and 8 bases lay between the germline ends. Germline lookup yields CDR1 SEHNR and CDR2 FQNEAQ (reference sequence). The CDR3 sequence: CASSPDNYNEQFF. CDR3 nucleotides: TGTGCCAGCAGCCCTGACAACTACAATGAGCAGTTCTTC. Using reference TRBV7-9 and TRBJ2-1 for the parts outside the CDR3, the full variable domain is DTGVSQNPRHKITKRGQNVTFRCDPISEHNRLYWYRQTLGQGPEFLTYFQNEAQLEKSRLLSDRFSAERPKGSFSTLEIQRTEQGDSAMYLCASSPDNYNEQFFGPGTRLTVL.

The chain uses TRBV19 and TRBJ1-3; D ambiguous. V was trimmed by 2 bases and J by 1 base, leaving 12 bases between them. This CDR3 spans 16 amino acids. Germline V gene sequence: CDR1 LNHDA, CDR2 SQIVND (reference sequence). The CDR3 sequence: CASSILREWSGNTIYF. CDR3 nucleotide sequence: TGTGCCAGTAGTATATTACGCGAGTGGTCTGGAAACACCATATATTTT.

The chain carries TRBV29-1 and TRBJ2-7, with D hard to call. Germline V gene sequence: CDR1 SQVTM, CDR2 ANQGSEA. CDR3 length: 13 residues. Trimming removed 1 base at V and 0 bases at J, with 7 bases between. The CDR3 loop is CSVEAQNSYEQYF. In nucleotides, the CDR3 is TGCAGCGTTGAAGCACAGAACTCCTACGAGCAGTACTTC.

This rearrangement joins TRBV6-5 to TRBJ1-6, with D unresolved. The CDR3 is 15 residues long. Trimming shortened V by 1 base and J by 3 bases, and 7 bases separated the two germline ends. The V gene's germline CDR1 is MNHEY and CDR2 SVGAGI. The CDR3 is CASSYLTLYNSPLHF. CDR3 nucleotides: TGTGCCAGCAGTTACTTGACTCTCTATAATTCACCCCTCCACTTT.

CDR3 sequence: CASSVASGGAGDTQYF. The CDR3 region has the DNA TGTGCCAGCAGCGTAGCCAGCGGGGGGGCGGGAGATACGCAGTATTTT. The chain couples TRBV9 to TRBJ2-3; TRBD2 aligns across 10 bases. Germline V gene sequence: CDR1 SGDLS, CDR2 YYNGEE. The CDR3 contains 16 residues. The V segment lost 0 bases and the J segment 5 bases; nucleotides outside the gene matches: 6.

The chain couples TRBV6-8 to TRBJ2-5, with D perhaps TRBD1 (5 bases). The assigned J gene may be wrong: the sequence end matches TRBJ2-7 better. The CDR3 covers 11 residues. From germline, CDR1 is MNHGY and CDR2 SAAAGT. CDR3 coding DNA: TGTGCCAGCAGCGACAGCTACGAGCAGTACTTC. It encodes CASSDSYEQYF.

The J gene is TRBJ2-1, the V gene TRBV7-3, with D tentatively TRBD1 (6 bases). Deletions cut 5 bases from V and 4 bases from J, with 12 bases between. The CDR3 loop spans 14 amino acids. Germline V gene sequence: CDR1 SGHTA, CDR2 FQGTGA. CDR3 coding DNA: TGTGCCAGCAGCCCAGATAGGGGGTACAATGAGCAGTTCTTC. As protein: CASSPDRGYNEQFF.

The chain couples TRBV7-6 to TRBJ2-7, with 9 nucleotides matching TRBD1. The CDR3 extends over 14 amino acids. Trimming cost V 1 base and J 2 bases; bases outside gene matches: 0. Germline CDR1 and CDR2: SGHVS and FNYEAQ. The CDR3 region has the DNA TGTGCCAGCAGCTTAGGGACAGGGGCCTACGAGCAGTACTTC. It specifies CASSLGTGAYEQYF.

V usage is TRBV7-9 and J usage is TRBJ2-1; 8 nucleotides agree with TRBD2. Trimming removed 1 base from V and 4 bases from J; junction bases left unmatched: 3. Per germline, CDR1 SEHNR and CDR2 FQNEAQ (reference sequence). The CDR3 runs to 15 residues. The CDR3 spells CASSLVRGDYNEQFF. The CDR3 coding sequence is TGTGCCAGCAGCTTAGTGCGGGGGGATTACAATGAGCAGTTCTTC.